The text below deals with one TCR beta chain. This CDR3 is built from 14 residues. The germline CDR1 and CDR2 sequences are SGHRS and YFSETQ. V was pared by 0 bases and J by 5 bases, with 9 bases between. The Seattle patients joined while their infection was active and were tracked longitudinally afterward. The data belong to a study of blood T cell repertoires in COVID-19. For the study at large: The analysed material was cDNA or gDNA that came from T cells, B-cell-depleted T cells, or PBMCs.

Original analysis: For nucleated cells, counts were estimated from reference gene primer amplification. Assay used: immunoSEQ multiplex PCR; TCRdb lists only in-frame clones, some missing. The V and J calls and clone size come from that table; D and trimming were worked out from the DNA. The sample includes some 220,000 clones, 75% to 85% of them seen just once. This receptor was taken from a woman aged 70-85 years with COVID-19, enrolled during active disease. Sequenced material: peripheral blood. The J gene is TRBJ1-5, the V gene TRBV5-1; D unresolved. This chain's CDR3 is CASSLGSIDQPQHF. As DNA, the CDR3 is TGCGCCAGCAGCTTGGGATCTATAGATCAGCCCCAGCATTTT.